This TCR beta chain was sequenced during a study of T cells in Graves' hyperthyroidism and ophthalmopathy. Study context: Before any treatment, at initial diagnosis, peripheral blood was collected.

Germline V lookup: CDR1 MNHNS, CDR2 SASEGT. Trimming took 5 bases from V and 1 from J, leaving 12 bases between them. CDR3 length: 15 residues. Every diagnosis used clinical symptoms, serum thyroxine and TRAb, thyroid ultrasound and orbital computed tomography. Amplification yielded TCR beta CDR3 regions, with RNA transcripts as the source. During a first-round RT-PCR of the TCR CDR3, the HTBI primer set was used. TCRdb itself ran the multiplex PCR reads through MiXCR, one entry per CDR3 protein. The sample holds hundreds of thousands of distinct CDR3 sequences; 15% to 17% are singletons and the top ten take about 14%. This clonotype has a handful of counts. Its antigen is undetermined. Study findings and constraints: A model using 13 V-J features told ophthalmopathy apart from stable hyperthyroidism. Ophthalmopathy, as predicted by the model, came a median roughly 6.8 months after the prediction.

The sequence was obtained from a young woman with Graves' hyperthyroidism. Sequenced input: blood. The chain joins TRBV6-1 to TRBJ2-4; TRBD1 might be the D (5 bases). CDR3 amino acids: CASSSGLSAKNIQYF. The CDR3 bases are TGTGCCAGCAGTTCAGGGTTATCGGCCAAAAACATTCAGTACTTC.